The next 9 T cell receptor beta chains were all read from a single sample in a study of T cells expressing NK-cell markers. TCRdb reprocessed the 5' RACE reads and stores each CDR3 protein as one record, lacking DNA. Its clone listing holds about 390,000 distinct CDR3 sequences. Sequencing was done on a sample of blood T cells: a sorted CD56 or NKG2C T cell subset, CD4+ or CD8+ T cells, or bulk PBMC T cells (not recorded which). These receptors originate from a woman in her forties or fifties in good health.

The chain combines TRBV28 with TRBJ2-6; the D gene TCRdb calls, TRBD2, cannot be checked with no DNA. The germline V gene encodes CDR1 MDHEN and CDR2 SYDVKM. The CDR3 consists of 15 residues. Here the CDR3 reads CASSPSRAGANVLTF.

The chain links TRBV14 to TRBJ2-6; TCRdb reports TRBD1, a call that lacks DNA to check it against. The CDR3 covers 20 residues. The germline V gene encodes CDR1 SGHDN and CDR2 FVKESK. Here the CDR3 reads CASSQVPPGLTYSGANVLTF. The full variable domain, with the rest looked up from reference TRBV14 and TRBJ2-6, is EAGVTQFPSHSVIEKGQTVTLRCDPISGHDNLYWYRRVMGKEIKFLLHFVKESKQDESGMPNNRFLAERTGGTYSTLKVQPAELEDSGVYFCASSQVPPGLTYSGANVLTFGAGSRLTVL.

The chain has TRBV5-1 and TRBJ1-1; the D gene TCRdb calls, TRBD1, cannot be checked with no DNA. This CDR3 has 14 amino acids. The germline gives CDR1 SGHRS, CDR2 YFSETQ. The CDR3 loop reads CASSPDRGNTEAFF. The full variable domain, rest sourced from reference TRBV5-1 and TRBJ1-1, is KAGVTQTPRYLIKTRGQQVTLSCSPISGHRSVSWYQQTPGQGLQFLFEYFSETQRNKGNFPGRFSGRQFSNSRSEMNVSTLELGDSALYLCASSPDRGNTEAFFGQGTRLTVV.

This sequence joins TRBV5-1 and TRBJ1-1. This CDR3 is built from 12 residues. Germline V gene lookup returns CDR1 SGHRS and CDR2 YFSETQ. CDR3: CASSLAVGEAFF. Variable domain in full (rest from reference TRBV5-1 and TRBJ1-1): KAGVTQTPRYLIKTRGQQVTLSCSPISGHRSVSWYQQTPGQGLQFLFEYFSETQRNKGNFPGRFSGRQFSNSRSEMNVSTLELGDSALYLCASSLAVGEAFFGQGTRLTVV.

This CDR3 is CSVVVGSSGNTIYF. The chain is built from TRBV29-1 and TRBJ1-3. Germline assignment: CDR1 SQVTM and CDR2 ANQGSEA. The CDR3 contains 14 residues.

This sequence joins TRBV27 and TRBJ2-4; TCRdb's assignment of TRBD1 cannot be checked, as there is no DNA. This CDR3 region has 16 residues. Germline CDR1 MNHEY, CDR2 SMNVEV (reference sequence). The CDR3 region is CASRGTATSAKNIQYF.

The chain joins TRBV7-7 to TRBJ2-1; lacking DNA, the TRBD1 call made by TCRdb goes unchecked. CDR3 length equals 13 residues. Per the germline V gene, CDR1 is SSHAT and CDR2 is FNYEAQ (reference sequence). CDR3 protein: CASSPPGRYEQFF.

The chain is built from TRBV5-5 and TRBJ2-7. This CDR3 spans 14 amino acids. The germline V gene has CDR1 SGHKS and CDR2 YYEKEE (reference sequence). The CDR3 sequence is CASSLGPYSYEQYF.

This chain joins TRBV14 and TRBJ2-5. The length of the CDR3 is 16 residues. CDR1 is SGHDN and CDR2 is FVKESK in the germline V gene. The CDR3 protein is CASSRGILVGQETQYF.